Each of the 26 T cell receptor beta chains below was sequenced from the same sample in a study of CD8+ T cells in alopecia areata. Following RNA extraction, reverse transcription yielded cDNA that acted as the sequencing template. The table came from immunoSEQ multiplex PCR; TCRdb's copy has only in-frame clones and leaves some out. Counted here are about 120,000 clones, about three fifths occurring once; the ten biggest clones make up approximately 12%. Treatment here: oral pan-JAK inhibitor, 5-10 mg twice daily. The material sequenced was CD8+ T cells sorted from blood, taken at week 24, from a patient treated with tofacitinib. All receptors come from a human donor with alopecia areata.

This clone was seen a few times. The chain is built from TRBV29-1 and TRBJ2-7; no reliable D call. CDR1 SQVTM and CDR2 ANQGSEA come from the germline V gene. Trimming cost V 6 bases and J 3 bases, with 9 bases left between them. This CDR3 is 11 amino acids long. CDR3 region: CSVAQDYEQYF. In DNA form, the CDR3 reads TGCAGCGTCGCGCAAGACTACGAGCAGTACTTC.

The rearrangement links TRBV29-1 to TRBJ2-2, with D possibly matching TRBD2 (5 bases). The V gene lost 6 bases and the J gene lost 3 bases, with 11 bases spanning the gap. CDR3 length equals 13 residues. Germline values: CDR1 SQVTM, CDR2 ANQGSEA. The CDR3, as DNA: TGCAGCGTCGCAACGGGGTACACCGGGGAGCTGTTTTTT. Amino acids: CSVATGYTGELFF.

V and J are TRBV7-3 and TRBJ2-2, with 12 bases lining up with TRBD2. V gave up 5 bases and J gave up 3 bases; unmatched junction bases: 7. Germline assignment: CDR1 SGHTA and CDR2 FQGTGA. The CDR3 totals 17 residues. CDR3 sequence (DNA): TGTGCCAGCAGCCCCCGGACTAGCGGGGCCGACACCGGGGAGCTGTTTTTT. Translated, it gives CASSPRTSGADTGELFF.

The chain joins TRBV6-6 to TRBJ2-7; TRBD2 matches 7 bases. CDR3 length: 16 amino acids. CDR1 and CDR2 from the germline V gene are MNHNY and SVGAGI (reference sequence). The V gene end was trimmed by 2 bases and the J gene end by 0 bases; junction bases not matched to a gene: 7. The CDR3 DNA follows: TGTGCCAGCAGTTACCCGGGGGGAGCGTCCTCCTACGAGCAGTACTTC. It codes for CASSYPGGASSYEQYF.

This clone was picked up a small number of times. The V gene is TRBV9, the J gene TRBJ2-2, with a possible D match to TRBD1 (6 bases). The V and J ends lost 0 bases and 2 bases respectively, with 8 bases between them. The CDR3 consists of 15 residues. CDR1 and CDR2 from the germline V gene are SGDLS and YYNGEE. The CDR3 spells CASSVEGGNTGELFF. Written as DNA, the CDR3 is TGTGCCAGCAGCGTAGAAGGGGGAAACACCGGGGAGCTGTTTTTT. Filled out from reference TRBV9 and TRBJ2-2, the complete variable domain reads DSGVTQTPKHLITATGQRVTLRCSPRSGDLSVYWYQQSLDQGLQFLIQYYNGEERAKGNILERFSAQQFPDLHSELNLSSLELGDSALYFCASSVEGGNTGELFFGEGSRLTVL.

The rearrangement links TRBV4-1 to TRBJ2-1, with 7 positions matching TRBD1. Germline trimming cut 0 bases from V and 6 bases from J; bases unmatched to any gene: 8. CDR3 length: 16 residues. Germline assignment: CDR1 MGHRA and CDR2 YSYEKL. The chain's CDR3 is CASSQDLETGRNEQFF. The CDR3 DNA reads TGCGCCAGCAGCCAAGATTTAGAGACAGGGCGCAATGAGCAGTTCTTC.

This rearrangement joins TRBV9 to TRBJ2-7; perhaps TRBD2 as D (6 bases). This CDR3 contains 15 residues. Germline CDR1 is SGDLS and CDR2 is YYNGEE. Between the trimmed V and J ends, which lost 3 bases and 4 bases, there was a span of 17 bases. This CDR3 reads CASSAPGPGRYEQYF. The CDR3 nucleotides read TGTGCCAGCAGCGCCCCCGGGCCTGGGAGGTACGAGCAGTACTTC.

This clone showed up just a few times. This chain links TRBV7-9 with TRBJ2-5; TRBD2 is a possible D gene (5 bases). The V end lost 0 bases, the J end lost 5 bases, and 13 bases lay between the germline ends. Germline CDR1 SEHNR, CDR2 FQNEAQ (reference sequence). This CDR3 comprises 15 residues. CDR3: CASSLAPLGGETQYF. The CDR3 DNA sequence: TGTGCCAGCAGCTTAGCCCCCCTCGGCGGGGAGACCCAGTACTTC.

The chain combines TRBV6-1 with TRBJ1-3, with unresolved D. Germline assignment: CDR1 MNHNS and CDR2 SASEGT. The CDR3 spans 16 residues. V was shortened by 0 bases and J by 3 bases, with 12 bases between the two germline ends. In DNA form, the CDR3 reads TGTGCCAGCAGTGAAGCGTCAGAGGGCGGTGGAAACACCATATATTTT. Translation gives CASSEASEGGGNTIYF.

The J gene is TRBJ2-2, the V gene TRBV2; 10 bases match TRBD1. The ends lost 7 bases at V and 6 bases at J; junction bases unmatched: 8. Per germline, CDR1 SNHLY and CDR2 FYNNEI. The CDR3 is made up of 15 amino acids. CDR3 bases: TGTGCCAGCATTCTGACAGGGGGCTACGCCGGGGAGCTGTTTTTT. This translates into CASILTGGYAGELFF.

The chain joins TRBV4-1 to TRBJ2-6; D unresolved. Germline loops: CDR1 MGHRA, CDR2 YSYEKL. The CDR3 has 16 amino acids. V lost 1 base, J lost 5 bases, and 12 bases lay in between. The CDR3 sequence: CASSQGWLGRANVLTF. The CDR3 bases are TGCGCCAGCAGCCAAGGTTGGCTAGGAAGGGCCAACGTCCTGACTTTC.

The J gene is TRBJ2-3, the V gene TRBV14, with no clear D. From germline, CDR1 is SGHDN and CDR2 FVKESK. The ends were cut back, 2 bases at V and 3 bases at J, with 6 bases in the middle. This CDR3 region has 13 residues. CDR3 in amino acids: CASSQLRTDTQYF. DNA of the CDR3: TGTGCCAGCAGCCAATTGCGGACAGATACGCAGTATTTT.

The chain links TRBV7-9 to TRBJ1-1; TRBD1 agrees at 8 bases. V shed 5 bases, J shed 1 base, and the junction held 9 bases outside the gene matches. The CDR3 sequence is 16 residues long. CDR1 and CDR2 (germline): SEHNR, FQNEAQ (reference sequence). Here the CDR3 reads CASSRTGHGRNTEAFF. The CDR3, as DNA: TGTGCCAGCAGCCGGACAGGGCATGGAAGGAACACTGAAGCTTTCTTT.

The chain is built from TRBV30 and TRBJ2-4, with TRBD2 identical over 7 bases. This CDR3 comprises 14 residues. The germline V gene encodes CDR1 GTSNPN and CDR2 SVGIG (reference sequence). The V segment lost 5 bases and the J segment 3 bases; nucleotides outside the gene matches: 7. CDR3 nucleotides: TGTGCCTGGGGAAGAGGGGAGGGCAAAAACATTCAGTACTTC. Translation: CAWGRGEGKNIQYF.

A few counts support this clone. The CDR3 region has the DNA TGTGCCAGCAGCTCAGGGACGACTGAAGCTTTCTTT. Translated, it gives CASSSGTTEAFF. The chain recombines TRBV7-9 with TRBJ1-1; TRBD1 is a possible D gene (5 bases). Germline CDR1 reads SEHNR; CDR2 reads FQNEAQ (reference sequence). Trimming stripped 4 bases from V and 5 bases from J, with 8 bases between. The CDR3 is made up of 12 amino acids. The entire variable domain, with the rest obtained from reference TRBV7-9 and TRBJ1-1, is as follows: DTGVSQNPRHKITKRGQNVTFRCDPISEHNRLYWYRQTLGQGPEFLTYFQNEAQLEKSRLLSDRFSAERPKGSFSTLEIQRTEQGDSAMYLCASSSGTTEAFFGQGTRLTVV.

V gene TRBV29-1 combines with J gene TRBJ1-1; D is ambiguous. Trimming removed 3 bases at V and 5 bases at J, with 16 bases between. The CDR3 consists of 14 residues. CDR1 and CDR2 from the germline V gene are SQVTM and ANQGSEA. CDR3 region: CSVDLGWAGTEAFF. CDR3 nucleotide sequence: TGCAGCGTTGATCTAGGCTGGGCTGGGACTGAAGCTTTCTTT.

The chain carries TRBV5-6 and TRBJ2-5, with D unresolved. From germline, CDR1 is SGHDT and CDR2 YYEEEE. V lost 3 bases to trimming and J lost 5 bases, with 11 bases between them. The CDR3 contains 13 residues. Here the CDR3 reads CASSSLLSETQYF. CDR3 bases: TGTGCCAGCAGCTCCCTCCTATCGGAGACCCAGTACTTC.

V is TRBV15 and J is TRBJ2-7; possible D gene TRBD2, 6 bases. CDR1 is LNHNV, CDR2 YYDKDF, per germline (reference sequence). The CDR3 consists of 13 residues. The V gene lost 5 bases and the J gene lost 0 bases, with 8 bases spanning the gap. The DNA of the CDR3 is TGTGCCACCAGCCCCGGGAGCTCCTACGAGCAGTACTTC. This gives the protein CATSPGSSYEQYF.

In DNA form, the CDR3 reads TGCGCCAGCAGGGAGGGGCCCACCGGGGAGCTGTTTTTT. It translates to CASREGPTGELFF. The chain joins TRBV5-1 to TRBJ2-2; D possibly corresponds to TRBD2 (6 bases). Trimming took 5 bases from V and 4 from J, leaving 9 bases between them. This CDR3 is built from 13 residues. The germline V gene has CDR1 SGHRS and CDR2 YFSETQ.

V usage is TRBV14 and J usage is TRBJ2-1, with 10 bases matching TRBD2. This CDR3 contains 17 residues. The J segment lost 5 bases and the V segment lost 0 bases, leaving 7 bases of the junction unmatched. Germline CDR1 and CDR2: SGHDN and FVKESK. The chain's CDR3 is CASSQDERLAGDNEQFF. The CDR3 bases are TGTGCCAGCAGCCAAGACGAACGGCTAGCGGGGGACAATGAGCAGTTCTTC.

The chain has TRBV7-9 and TRBJ1-6; D remains unclear. In germline, CDR1 is SEHNR, CDR2 FQNEAQ (reference sequence). The CDR3 loop spans 15 amino acids. Deletions cut 5 bases from V and 15 bases from J, with 23 bases between. The CDR3 spells CASSASTDPVYLLHF. CDR3 bases: TGTGCCAGCAGCGCCAGTACGGACCCGGTCTATCTCCTCCACTTT.

V and J are TRBV7-9 and TRBJ2-3, with 8 bases aligning to TRBD1. The CDR3 totals 15 residues. Per the germline V gene, CDR1 is SEHNR and CDR2 is FQNEAQ (reference sequence). Losses at the gene ends were 5 bases for V and 2 bases for J; bases not matched to a gene: 6. CDR3 sequence: CASSLDRGATDTQYF. The CDR3, as DNA: TGTGCCAGCAGCCTCGACAGGGGCGCCACAGATACGCAGTATTTT.

The CDR3 DNA reads TGTGCCAGCAAAGGGACAGGAGCAAGCAATCAGCCCCAGCATTTT. Residues: CASKGTGASNQPQHF. This rearrangement joins TRBV27 to TRBJ1-5; 8 positions agree with TRBD1. Germline CDR1 reads MNHEY; CDR2 reads SMNVEV (reference sequence). This CDR3 spans 15 amino acids. J gave up 1 base and V 7 bases, and 6 bases lay outside the gene matches.

The chain links TRBV29-1 to TRBJ2-5; D is ambiguous. Germline assignment: CDR1 SQVTM and CDR2 ANQGSEA. V lost 5 bases, J lost 2 bases, and 12 bases lay in between. The length of the CDR3 is 13 residues. In DNA, the CDR3 is TGCAGCGTTTTGGGAAGGAAACAAGAGACCCAGTACTTC. Its translation is CSVLGRKQETQYF.

Only a few counts were recorded for this clone. This rearrangement joins TRBV14 to TRBJ1-2; D may be TRBD1 (6 bases). Germline CDR1 and CDR2: SGHDN and FVKESK. The CDR3 runs to 14 residues. Trimming removed 0 bases at V and 4 bases at J, with 9 bases between. The CDR3 DNA reads TGTGCCAGCAGCCAAGAAGCAGGGGTCTATGGCTACACCTTC. It translates to CASSQEAGVYGYTF.

This rearrangement joins TRBV4-3 to TRBJ1-6; TRBD1 agrees at 10 bases. The CDR3 is made up of 13 amino acids. With V trimmed by 8 bases and J by 8 bases, 3 bases remained unmatched. Germline values: CDR1 LGHNA, CDR2 YSLEER. The CDR3 nucleotides are TGCGCCAGCTCCGGGACAGGGGATTCACCCCTCCACTTT. This codes for CASSGTGDSPLHF.